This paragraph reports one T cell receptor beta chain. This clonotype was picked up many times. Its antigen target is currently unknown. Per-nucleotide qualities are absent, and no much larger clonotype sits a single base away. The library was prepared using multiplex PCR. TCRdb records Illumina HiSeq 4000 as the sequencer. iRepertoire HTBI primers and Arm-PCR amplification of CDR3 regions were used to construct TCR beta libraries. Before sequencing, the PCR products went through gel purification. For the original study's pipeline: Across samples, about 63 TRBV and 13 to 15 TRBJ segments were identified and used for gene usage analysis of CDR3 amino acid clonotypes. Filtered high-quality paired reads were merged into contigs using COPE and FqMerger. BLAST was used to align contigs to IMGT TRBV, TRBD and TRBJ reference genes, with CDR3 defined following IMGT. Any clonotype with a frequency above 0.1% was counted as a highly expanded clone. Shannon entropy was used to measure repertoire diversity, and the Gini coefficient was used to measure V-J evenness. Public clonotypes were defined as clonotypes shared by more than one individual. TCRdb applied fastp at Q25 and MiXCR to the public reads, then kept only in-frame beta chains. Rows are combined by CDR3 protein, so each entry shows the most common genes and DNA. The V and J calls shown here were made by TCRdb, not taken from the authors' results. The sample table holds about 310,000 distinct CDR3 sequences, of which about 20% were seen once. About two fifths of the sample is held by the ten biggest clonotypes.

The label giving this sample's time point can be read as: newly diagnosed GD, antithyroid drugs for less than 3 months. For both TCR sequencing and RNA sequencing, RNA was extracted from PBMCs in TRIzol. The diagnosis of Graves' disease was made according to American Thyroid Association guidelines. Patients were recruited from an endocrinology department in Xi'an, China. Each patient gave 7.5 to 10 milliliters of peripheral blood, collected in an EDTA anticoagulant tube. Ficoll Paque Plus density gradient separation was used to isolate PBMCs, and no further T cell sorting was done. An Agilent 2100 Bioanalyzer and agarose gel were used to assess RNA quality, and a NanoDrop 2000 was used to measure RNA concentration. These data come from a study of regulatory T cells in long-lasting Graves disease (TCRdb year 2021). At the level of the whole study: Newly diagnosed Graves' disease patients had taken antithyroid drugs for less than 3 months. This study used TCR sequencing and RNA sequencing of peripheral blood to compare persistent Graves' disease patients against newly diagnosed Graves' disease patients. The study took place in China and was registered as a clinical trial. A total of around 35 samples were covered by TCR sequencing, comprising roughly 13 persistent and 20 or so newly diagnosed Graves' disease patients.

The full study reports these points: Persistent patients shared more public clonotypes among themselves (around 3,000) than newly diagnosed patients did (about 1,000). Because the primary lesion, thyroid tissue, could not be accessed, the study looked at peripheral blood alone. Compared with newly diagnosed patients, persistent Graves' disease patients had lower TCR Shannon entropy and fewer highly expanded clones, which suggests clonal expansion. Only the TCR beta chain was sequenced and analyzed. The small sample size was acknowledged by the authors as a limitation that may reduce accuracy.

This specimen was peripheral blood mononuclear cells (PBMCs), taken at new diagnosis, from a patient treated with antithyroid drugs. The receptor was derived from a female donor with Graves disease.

The CDR3 protein: CASNIAGASTDTQYF. The sequence in DNA is TGTGCCAGCAATATAGCGGGAGCTAGCACAGATACGCAGTATTTT. The chain links TRBV5-4 with TRBJ2-3, with 9 bases matching TRBD2. The CDR3 goes from the cysteine to the phenylalanine over 15 residues. Of the read, only the CDR3 DNA is kept; its 45 bases are in frame from base 1. The germline V end is reduced by 6 bases and the J end by 0 bases; junction bases left unmatched: 5. According to the germline V gene (reference sequence), CDR1 reads SGHNT and CDR2 reads YYREEE.